This TCR beta chain was profiled in a study of T cell responses to AZD1222 COVID-19 vaccine. The data were produced by immunoSEQ multiplex PCR, yet TCRdb's version contains in-frame clones alone and is incomplete. The sample lists about 150,000 clones; roughly 90% were seen once. V was clipped by 4 bases and J by 10 bases; unmatched bases: 9. Germline V CDR1 and CDR2: GTSNPN, SVGIG (reference sequence). The CDR3 length is 12 residues. Points from the study as a whole: Most donors were white British, females outnumbered males, and clonal diversity was possibly underestimated. Regions left unmutated in variants are reportedly the target of nearly half of spike-specific TCRs.

This clone is a singleton in its sample. What it binds is not known. The V gene is TRBV30, the J gene TRBJ1-2, with TRBD1 matching over 7 bases. The input for sequencing was peripheral blood, taken on day 0 of AZD1222 vaccination. This clonotype was sampled from an adult in good health. Here the CDR3 reads CAWIGTGEAYTF. CDR3 bases: TGTGCCTGGATCGGTACAGGGGAGGCCTACACCTTC.